The clone carrying this T cell receptor (beta chain) came up a few times. Its specificity is not known. This may arise from a read error, as a much more abundant clone is one base away. V lost 5 bases and J lost 8, with 21 bases in between. CDR3 length equals 15 residues. The V gene's germline CDR1 is SEHNR and CDR2 FQNEAQ (reference sequence). This entry is derived from a study of regulatory T cells in long-lasting Graves disease. General study points: The study found persistent patients shared more public clonotypes (approximately 2,700) than new patients (just over 950).

Building of the TCR beta libraries involved iRepertoire HTBI primers and Arm-PCR of CDR3 regions. TCRdb fed the multiplex PCR reads into MiXCR, producing one record per CDR3 protein. This sample has around 400,000 distinct CDR3 sequences, with roughly 23% found just once. As to time point: persistent/refractory GD, antithyroid drugs over 5 years with positive TRAb. With RNA extracted from PBMCs as input, the TCR library was made. The chain employs TRBV7-9 and TRBJ1-2, with a possible D match to TRBD1 (5 bases). The sequences come from peripheral blood mononuclear cells (PBMCs), collected when the disease was refractory, from a patient treated with antithyroid drugs. This sequence originates from a woman aged 40-49 years with Graves disease. The CDR3 sequence is CASSLTGTAAIGYTF. The CDR3 nucleotides read TGTGCCAGCAGCCTCACCGGGACGGCCGCTATAGGCTACACCTTC.